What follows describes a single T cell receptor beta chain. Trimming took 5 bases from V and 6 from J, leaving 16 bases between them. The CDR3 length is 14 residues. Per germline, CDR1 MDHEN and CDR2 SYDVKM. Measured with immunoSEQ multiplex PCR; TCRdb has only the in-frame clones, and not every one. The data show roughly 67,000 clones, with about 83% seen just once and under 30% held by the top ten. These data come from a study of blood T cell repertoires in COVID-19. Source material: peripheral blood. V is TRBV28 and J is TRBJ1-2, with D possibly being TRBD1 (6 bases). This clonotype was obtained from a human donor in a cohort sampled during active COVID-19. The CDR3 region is CASSPGGGGHGYTF. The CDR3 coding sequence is TGTGCCAGCAGTCCAGGCGGGGGGGGCCATGGCTACACCTTC.